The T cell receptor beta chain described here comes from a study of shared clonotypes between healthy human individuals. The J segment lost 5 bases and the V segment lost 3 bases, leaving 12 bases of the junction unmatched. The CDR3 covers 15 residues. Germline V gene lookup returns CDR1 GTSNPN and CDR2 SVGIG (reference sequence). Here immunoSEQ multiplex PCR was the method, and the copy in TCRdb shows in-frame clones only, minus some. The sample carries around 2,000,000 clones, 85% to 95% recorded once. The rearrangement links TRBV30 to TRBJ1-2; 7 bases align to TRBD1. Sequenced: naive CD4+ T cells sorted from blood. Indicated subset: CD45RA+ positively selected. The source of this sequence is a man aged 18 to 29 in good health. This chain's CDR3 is CAWRPQDRPWYGYTF. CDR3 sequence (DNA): TGTGCCTGGAGACCCCAGGACAGGCCTTGGTATGGCTACACCTTC. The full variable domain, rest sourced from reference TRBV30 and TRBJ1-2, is SQTIHQWPATLVQPVGSPLSLECTVEGTSNPNLYWYRQAAGRGLQLLFYSVGIGQISSEVPQNLSASRPQDRQFILSSKKLLLSDSGFYLCAWRPQDRPWYGYTFGSGTRLTVV.